Below are 10 T cell receptor beta chains sequenced from a single sample in a study of T-cell memory formation after mild COVID-19. TCRdb redid the calling of the 5' RACE reads with MiXCR, one entry per CDR3 protein. Among over 300,000 distinct CDR3 sequences listed, 20% to 25% were seen once. The sample consisted of PBMCs or a T cell subset sorted from them (not recorded which). The receptor source for this set is a man aged 18 to 30 who had mild COVID-19 (a few samples of this study predate the infection). Cell type and time point are not known.

The sample holds a few counts of this clonotype. The rearrangement joins TRBV28 to TRBJ2-5, with TRBD2 matching 12 bases. The J segment lost 2 bases and the V segment lost 2 bases, leaving 6 bases of the junction unmatched. This CDR3 region has 17 residues. Germline V CDR1 and CDR2: MDHEN, SYDVKM. The CDR3 DNA is TGTGCCAGCAGTTTAAATATAGGGACTAGCGGGCAAGAGACCCAGTACTTC. It specifies CASSLNIGTSGQETQYF.

This CDR3 is CASSLGGLGSNEQFF. In DNA form, the CDR3 reads TGTGCCAGCAGCCTTGGGGGACTAGGGAGTAATGAGCAGTTCTTC. The rearrangement joins TRBV25-1 to TRBJ2-1; 8 bases are shared with TRBD2. The CDR3 consists of 15 residues. The germline gives CDR1 MGHDK, CDR2 SYGVNS. V trimming: 6 bases; J trimming: 7 bases; junction bases outside the gene matches: 11.

This clonotype came up a few times. The V call is TRBV9, the J call TRBJ1-6, with no clear D. Germline loops: CDR1 SGDLS, CDR2 YYNGEE. V lost 0 bases to trimming and J lost 0 bases, with 4 bases between them. The CDR3 sequence is 15 residues long. CDR3 nucleotides: TGTGCCAGCAGCGTAGACGCCTCCTATAATTCACCCCTCCACTTT. Translated, it gives CASSVDASYNSPLHF.

This chain links TRBV7-9 with TRBJ2-5; TRBD2 matches at 8 bases. The CDR3 totals 16 residues. V gave up 5 bases and J gave up 4 bases; unmatched junction bases: 12. Germline V gene data show CDR1 as SEHNR and CDR2 as FQNEAQ (reference sequence). CDR3 sequence reads: CASSPGGAGLIETQYF. CDR3 sequence (DNA): TGTGCCAGCAGCCCCGGGGGGGCGGGATTGATAGAGACCCAGTACTTC.

The rearrangement joins TRBV18 to TRBJ1-1; 7 nucleotides agree with TRBD1. CDR3 length: 14 residues. The V gene end was trimmed by 5 bases and the J gene end by 7 bases; junction bases not matched to a gene: 10. Germline V lookup: CDR1 KGHSH, CDR2 LQKENI. As DNA, the CDR3 is TGTGCCAGCTCAACGACAGGGAGTGCTGTTGAAGCTTTCTTT. It specifies CASSTTGSAVEAFF. Full variable domain (remainder filled in from reference TRBV18 and TRBJ1-1): NAGVMQNPRHLVRRRGQEARLRCSPMKGHSHVYWYRQLPEEGLKFMVYLQKENIIDESGMPKERFSAEFPKEGPSILRIQQVVRGDSAAYFCASSTTGSAVEAFFGQGTRLTVV.

V is TRBV7-2 and J is TRBJ2-5; the match to TRBD2 covers 8 bases. CDR1 is SGHTA, CDR2 FQGNSA, per germline. The CDR3 covers 15 residues. V lost 4 bases, J lost 5 bases, and 9 bases stayed unmatched. The CDR3: CASSSGGSSGETQYF. DNA of the CDR3: TGTGCCAGCAGCTCGGGGGGGTCTTCGGGGGAGACCCAGTACTTC.

The chain is built from TRBV20-1 and TRBJ2-7; possible D gene TRBD2, 6 bases. Trimming shortened V by 6 bases and J by 0 bases, and 18 bases separated the two germline ends. This CDR3 has 15 residues. Germline V CDR1 and CDR2: DFQATT, SNEGSKA (reference sequence). The CDR3 is CSAKTGTLSSYEQYV. CDR3 DNA sequence: TGCAGTGCCAAAACCGGGACTCTGAGCTCCTACGAGCAGTACGTC.

V and J are TRBV7-3 and TRBJ2-5, with 8 bases aligning to TRBD1. The CDR3 contains 15 residues. Germline assignment: CDR1 SGHTA and CDR2 FQGTGA. With V trimmed by 5 bases and J by 5 bases, 10 bases remained unmatched. The CDR3: CASSPSDRAWETQYF. The CDR3 nucleotides read TGTGCCAGCAGCCCTTCGGACAGGGCCTGGGAGACCCAGTACTTC.

This clonotype appeared a few times. V is TRBV4-2 and J is TRBJ2-3; D unclear. Germline CDR1 is LGHNA and CDR2 is YNFKEQ. The CDR3 covers 17 residues. Trimming removed 4 bases from V and 0 bases from J, with 17 bases in between. This CDR3 is CASSRPLLGNSTDTQYF. CDR3 nucleotides: TGTGCCAGCAGCCGGCCCCTCTTAGGGAATAGCACAGATACGCAGTATTTT.

The rearrangement uses TRBV15 and TRBJ1-5; no clear D. The CDR3 is made up of 13 amino acids. Trimming removed 5 bases at V and 7 bases at J, with 12 bases between. Germline V gives CDR1 LNHNV, CDR2 YYDKDF (reference sequence). In DNA form, the CDR3 reads TGTGCCACCAGCGAAAGGTTCCCCCAGCCCCAGCATTTT. Its protein is CATSERFPQPQHF.